A single sample gave rise to the 29 T cell receptor beta chains below, sequenced in a study of T-cell memory formation after mild COVID-19. Each CDR3 protein gets one entry after TCRdb re-called the 5' RACE reads with MiXCR. The profile covers under 200,000 distinct CDR3 sequences, with around 10% appearing a single time and approximately 3.8% taken by the ten largest. Sequencing was performed on PBMCs or a T cell subset sorted from them (not recorded which). These receptors all come from a young man who had mild COVID-19 (a few samples of this study predate the infection). Cell type and time point are not known.

This clonotype was seen many times. The genes are TRBV5-1 and TRBJ2-5; a possible D gene is TRBD2 (5 bases). Trimming removed 0 bases from V and 7 bases from J, with 16 bases in between. This CDR3 is built from 15 residues. Germline CDR1 and CDR2: SGHRS and YFSETQ. As DNA, the CDR3 is TGCGCCAGCAGCTTGGCCTCAGCGATCGGAGGGACCCAGTACTTC. This codes for CASSLASAIGGTQYF. The whole variable domain, filled in from reference TRBV5-1 and TRBJ2-5, reads KAGVTQTPRYLIKTRGQQVTLSCSPISGHRSVSWYQQTPGQGLQFLFEYFSETQRNKGNFPGRFSGRQFSNSRSEMNVSTLELGDSALYLCASSLASAIGGTQYFGPGTRLLVL.

The J gene is TRBJ2-4, the V gene TRBV10-3, with 8 bases identical to TRBD1. Germline V lookup: CDR1 ENHRY, CDR2 SYGVKD. The V gene end was trimmed by 6 bases and the J gene end by 5 bases; junction bases not matched to a gene: 3. This CDR3 is 13 amino acids long. The CDR3 DNA follows: TGTGCCATCAGAGGGACAGGCCAAAACATTCAGTACTTC. Its protein product is CAIRGTGQNIQYF.

CDR3 residues: CASTGTANYEQYF. CDR3 DNA: TGTGCCAGCACCGGGACAGCCAACTACGAGCAGTACTTC. The chain is built from TRBV18 and TRBJ2-7; 7 positions agree with TRBD1. This CDR3 region has 13 residues. Germline trimming cut 8 bases from V and 3 bases from J; bases unmatched to any gene: 7. From germline, CDR1 is KGHSH and CDR2 LQKENI.

The V and J genes are TRBV6-5 and TRBJ2-7; D gene ambiguous. This CDR3 is built from 20 residues. V lost 0 bases and J 3 bases, leaving 27 bases between the germline ends. Germline loops: CDR1 MNHEY, CDR2 SVGAGI. CDR3 DNA: TGTGCCAGCAGTTACTCGAGCCCGCGCAGCCCCGTTAATTCCAACTACGAGCAGTACTTC. This translates into CASSYSSPRSPVNSNYEQYF.

The chain is built from TRBV20-1 and TRBJ1-5, with a tentative D call TRBD1 (6 bases). CDR1 DFQATT and CDR2 SNEGSKA come from the germline V gene (reference sequence). This CDR3 has 13 amino acids. Trimming left V 3 bases short and J 3 bases short, with 9 bases between. The CDR3 region is CSARGALNQPQHF. CDR3 bases: TGCAGTGCTAGGGGGGCTCTCAATCAGCCCCAGCATTTT.

This clonotype was counted a few times. J is TRBJ2-4 and V is TRBV20-1; D might be TRBD2 (6 bases). Per the germline V gene, CDR1 is DFQATT and CDR2 is SNEGSKA (reference sequence). The CDR3 spans 11 residues. In nucleotides, the CDR3 is TGCGGGGGGTTGTCCCAAAACATTCAGTACTTC. It codes for CGGLSQNIQYF.

This clonotype occurred a few times. This chain connects TRBV4-3 to TRBJ2-1; TRBD1 matches at 8 bases. The V gene's germline CDR1 is LGHNA and CDR2 YSLEER. With 4 bases clipped from V and 2 bases from J, the junction kept 19 bases outside the gene matches. This CDR3 is built from 20 residues. In DNA form, the CDR3 reads TGCGCCAGCAGCCTAAGACCGGAGGGGCGGACAGGGTGGGCCTACAATGAGCAGTTCTTC. Protein: CASSLRPEGRTGWAYNEQFF.

V gene TRBV9 combines with J gene TRBJ2-5; no clear D gene. Trimming left V 3 bases short and J 4 bases short, with 13 bases between. This CDR3 contains 14 residues. Germline values: CDR1 SGDLS, CDR2 YYNGEE. The DNA of the CDR3 is TGTGCCAGCAGCGCCCTCGCCGTGCGAGAGACCCAGTACTTC. Encoded protein: CASSALAVRETQYF.

This clonotype was seen repeatedly, ten times or more. The chain joins TRBV5-1 to TRBJ1-1, with a weak D call TRBD1 (5 bases). Germline CDR1 SGHRS, CDR2 YFSETQ. The CDR3 contains 13 residues. Trimming left V 4 bases short and J 4 bases short, with 11 bases between. The DNA for the CDR3 is TGCGCCAGCAGCCGAGTGGGGCGCACTGAAGCTTTCTTT. As protein: CASSRVGRTEAFF.

V usage is TRBV24-1 and J usage is TRBJ1-2; 9 bases line up with TRBD1. CDR1 is KGHDR, CDR2 SFDVKD, per germline. Trimming cost V 5 bases and J 6 bases; bases outside gene matches: 3. CDR3 length: 13 residues. CDR3 sequence: CATSVQGADGYTF. The CDR3 DNA reads as TGTGCCACCAGTGTACAGGGGGCGGATGGCTACACCTTC.

The CDR3 DNA follows: TGTGCCAGCAGCCAAGTCTTTCAGGGTAGACGTAACTATGGCTACACCTTC. Its protein product is CASSQVFQGRRNYGYTF. The chain carries TRBV4-2 and TRBJ1-2; D is perhaps TRBD1 (5 bases). V was trimmed by 1 base and J by 1 base, leaving 16 bases between them. The length of the CDR3 is 17 residues. CDR1 is LGHNA and CDR2 is YNFKEQ in the germline V gene.

This clonotype was detected only a few times. The chain employs TRBV12-3 or TRBV12-4 and TRBJ2-7; TRBD1 agrees at 9 bases. CDR3 length: 14 amino acids. V lost 5 bases and J lost 3; bases outside the gene matches: 5. The CDR3 DNA reads as TGTGCCAGCAGTGCCGGGACAGGGATCTACGAGCAGTACTTC. Its protein is CASSAGTGIYEQYF.

The V call is TRBV12-3 or TRBV12-4, the J call TRBJ2-1, with 9 bases lining up with TRBD1. The CDR3 loop spans 16 amino acids. V trimming: 5 bases; J trimming: 8 bases; junction bases outside the gene matches: 13. CDR3 protein: CASSATDRGVNYEQFF. CDR3 DNA: TGTGCCAGCAGTGCAACAGACAGGGGGGTTAACTATGAGCAGTTCTTC.

The table lists this clonotype with many counts. This rearrangement joins TRBV6-2 or TRBV6-3 to TRBJ2-7; no definite D call. Germline V gene sequence: CDR1 MNHEY, CDR2 SVGEGT. Trimming cost V 6 bases and J 6 bases, with 12 bases left between them. The CDR3 length is 12 residues. The CDR3 loop reads CASRSALREQYV. For the CDR3, the DNA is TGTGCCAGCAGGTCAGCCCTCCGCGAGCAGTACGTC.

The chain carries TRBV7-2 and TRBJ2-3; D is undetermined. The CDR3 consists of 14 residues. The V gene's germline CDR1 is SGHTA and CDR2 FQGNSA. V shed 2 bases and J shed 4 bases, with 10 bases lying between them. The CDR3 DNA reads as TGTGCCAGCAGCTTAACTGGTAGTGCAGATACGCAGTATTTT. It translates to CASSLTGSADTQYF.

The V gene is TRBV28, the J gene TRBJ2-7; TRBD2 matches at 8 bases. Germline V gives CDR1 MDHEN, CDR2 SYDVKM. This CDR3 is 13 amino acids long. After removal of 4 bases from V and 9 bases from J, the junction contained 8 bases not matched to a gene. The CDR3: CASSSQGLASQYV. Written as DNA, the CDR3 is TGTGCCAGCAGTTCTCAAGGACTAGCTTCGCAGTACGTC.

This rearrangement joins TRBV5-1 to TRBJ2-5; TRBD1 might be the D (6 bases). The germline CDR1 and CDR2 sequences are SGHRS and YFSETQ. The CDR3 has 15 amino acids. The V and J ends lost 6 bases and 1 base respectively, with 16 bases between them. The CDR3 region is CASTLTGSTQETQYF. The CDR3 DNA is TGCGCCAGCACCCTGACAGGCTCGACCCAAGAGACCCAGTACTTC.

This clonotype was recorded only once. The J gene is TRBJ1-2, the V gene TRBV18, with D hard to call. V lost 0 bases to trimming and J lost 3 bases, with 8 bases between them. This CDR3 has 14 amino acids. Per germline, CDR1 KGHSH and CDR2 LQKENI. The CDR3 loop is CASSPPVLDYGYTF. In DNA form, the CDR3 reads TGTGCCAGCTCACCACCAGTGCTTGACTATGGCTACACCTTC.

The chain has TRBV18 and TRBJ1-1; D gene unclear. Per germline, CDR1 KGHSH and CDR2 LQKENI. The CDR3 has 13 amino acids. Between the trimmed V and J ends, which lost 6 bases and 3 bases, there was a span of 11 bases. CDR3 sequence (DNA): TGTGCCAGCTCCCGCAATGGGGACACTGAAGCTTTCTTT. Its translation is CASSRNGDTEAFF.

The table lists this clonotype with a few counts. The chain uses TRBV5-1 and TRBJ2-5; 7 bases are a match to TRBD1. CDR3 length: 15 amino acids. V lost 6 bases to trimming and J lost 5 bases; unmatched junction nucleotides: 13. The germline V gene has CDR1 SGHRS and CDR2 YFSETQ. The CDR3 sequence is CASTSTGVKGETQYF. The CDR3 DNA reads as TGCGCCAGCACGTCAACAGGGGTGAAGGGGGAGACCCAGTACTTC.

V gene TRBV30 combines with J gene TRBJ1-5; D is ambiguous. The germline V and J ends were trimmed by 0 bases and 3 bases, with 6 bases remaining between them. CDR1 is GTSNPN and CDR2 is SVGIG in the germline V gene (reference sequence). The length of the CDR3 is 13 residues. CDR3 nucleotides: TGTGCCTGGAGTGTACGGGACAATCAGCCCCAGCATTTT. Its translation: CAWSVRDNQPQHF.

In this sample, this clonotype turned up a few times. The chain carries TRBV5-1 and TRBJ2-1, with a possible D match to TRBD2 (6 bases). The CDR3 length is 15 residues. CDR1 and CDR2 from the germline V gene are SGHRS and YFSETQ. V lost 8 bases, J lost 0 bases, and 15 bases lay in between. In DNA form, the CDR3 reads TGCGCCAGTGCGCCGGGACTTCGCTCCTACAATGAGCAGTTCTTC. As protein: CASAPGLRSYNEQFF.

The chain combines TRBV5-1 with TRBJ1-4; D gene uncertain. There are 15 residues in the CDR3. Germline CDR1 SGHRS, CDR2 YFSETQ. V gave up 3 bases and J gave up 0 bases, with 9 bases separating them. The CDR3, as DNA: TGCGCCAGCAGCTCCGGACGGGCAACTAATGAAAAACTGTTTTTT. Translated, it gives CASSSGRATNEKLFF.

CDR3 nucleotides: TGTGCCAGCAGCTTAAACAGGGGGAACACTGAAGCTTTCTTT. This translates into CASSLNRGNTEAFF. V usage is TRBV7-3 and J usage is TRBJ1-1; the match to TRBD1 covers 7 bases. The CDR3 has 14 residues. The germline V gene has CDR1 SGHTA and CDR2 FQGTGA. J gave up 1 base and V 1 base, and 0 bases lay outside the gene matches.

This clonotype was counted only a few times. This sequence joins TRBV7-2 and TRBJ1-6, with 8 nucleotides matching TRBD1. CDR3 length equals 16 residues. Looked up from germline, CDR1 is SGHTA and CDR2 is FQGNSA. V was pared by 6 bases and J by 0 bases, with 4 bases of the junction left unmatched. CDR3 sequence: CASRGQDVSYNSPLHF. The CDR3 DNA reads as TGTGCCAGCAGGGGACAGGATGTCTCCTATAATTCACCCCTCCACTTT.

In its sample, this clonotype was seen a few times. This rearrangement joins TRBV6-5 to TRBJ2-5, with TRBD1 matching over 8 bases. CDR3 length: 16 amino acids. CDR1 and CDR2 (germline): MNHEY, SVGAGI. V trimming: 6 bases; J trimming: 3 bases; junction bases outside the gene matches: 12. This CDR3 is CASRILMTGEEETQYF. The CDR3 DNA is TGTGCCAGCAGGATCTTAATGACAGGGGAGGAAGAGACCCAGTACTTC.

This clonotype was detected ten times or more. The V and J genes are TRBV5-1 and TRBJ2-5, with D tentatively TRBD1 (6 bases). Trimming removed 3 bases from V and 2 bases from J, with 8 bases in between. The CDR3 covers 13 residues. Germline-derived CDR1 and CDR2 are SGHRS and YFSETQ. This chain's CDR3 is CASSSQGQETQYF. In DNA form, the CDR3 reads TGCGCCAGCAGCTCACAGGGACAAGAGACCCAGTACTTC.

The CDR3 sequence is CASSVVVADTQYF. The CDR3 DNA reads as TGTGCCAGCAGCGTAGTGGTCGCAGATACGCAGTATTTT. The chain links TRBV9 to TRBJ2-3; D is unclear. The CDR3 sequence is 13 residues long. V lost 0 bases to trimming and J lost 4 bases, with 6 bases between them. Germline V gene lookup returns CDR1 SGDLS and CDR2 YYNGEE.

This clonotype was counted a few times. This rearrangement joins TRBV4-3 to TRBJ2-2, with 9 bases fitting TRBD2. This CDR3 is built from 17 residues. The V gene end was trimmed by 0 bases and the J gene end by 4 bases; junction bases not matched to a gene: 6. Per the germline V gene, CDR1 is LGHNA and CDR2 is YSLEER. The CDR3 DNA is TGCGCCAGCAGCCAAGAGGCGGGGGGGCTGGCCACCGGGGAGCTGTTTTTT. The encoded protein is CASSQEAGGLATGELFF.